This T cell receptor (beta chain) emerged from a study of shared clonotypes between healthy human individuals. Overall study: There were three CD4 naive, three CD4 memory, two CD8 naive and one CD8 memory plates per donor.

The input for sorted-subset replicate PCRs was around 210 ng DNA, 25,000 to 35,000 T cell genomes. Sequencing was performed with immunoSEQ multiplex PCR; in TCRdb, only in-frame clones are kept and a portion is missing. The sample lists about 580,000 clones; roughly 98% were seen once. V dropped 6 bases and J dropped 3 bases, with 18 bases sitting between them. CDR1 is MDHEN, CDR2 SYDVKM, per germline. The CDR3 covers 16 residues. CD45RO-negative cells were positively selected for CCR7, leaving out terminally differentiated effector memory CD45RA+ cells. All donors qualified as healthy HIV-negative adults and had experienced no recent acute infections or vaccinations. The study drew all its donors from Caucasian adults living in Nashville, Tennessee.

The clonotype originates from a man aged 25 to 45 in good health. V gene TRBV28 combines with J gene TRBJ2-1, with a tentative D call TRBD2 (6 bases). The sample consisted of naive CD8+ T cells sorted from blood. CDR3 loop: CASRPGGRTHYNEQFF. The CDR3 DNA is TGTGCCAGCAGGCCTGGAGGGCGGACCCACTACAATGAGCAGTTCTTC.